Listed below are T cell receptor beta chains from one sample, sequenced in a study of blood T cell repertoires in COVID-19. The method was immunoSEQ multiplex PCR; TCRdb's version includes in-frame clones alone and lacks a portion of them. The table has 250,000 to 350,000 clones, around 86% seen once; the top ten hold less than 0.95%. Sequencing input: peripheral blood. The receptors were sampled from a woman aged 40 to 49 who had recovered from COVID-19. Each CDR3 is given with its conserved first and last residue. Fields, in order: J gene, V gene, D gene, clone size, CDR3 DNA, CDR3 protein. D genes are given only for firm matches. The listing skips clone size in some rows; elsewhere it reads once, few, many or a size class.

TRBJ1-1 | TRBV18 | NA | NA | TGTGCCAGCTCACCACCAGGTCGTCAGGGTAGGGGCACTGAAGCTTTCTTT | CASSPPGRQGRGTEAFF
TRBJ1-5 | TRBV5-6 | TRBD1 | once | TGTGCCAGCAGCTTCCAGGGGGCGGGCAATCAGCCCCAGCATTTT | CASSFQGAGNQPQHF
TRBJ1-1 | TRBV2 | TRBD1 | NA | TGTGCCAGCAGTGTATCGGACAGGGCCGTGAACACTGAAGCTTTCTTT | CASSVSDRAVNTEAFF
TRBJ2-1 | TRBV7-9 | NA | NA | TGTGCCAGCCAGACATTCCACAATGAGCAGTTCTTC | CASQTFHNEQFF
TRBJ2-7 | TRBV11-2 | NA | NA | TGTGCCAGCAGCTTAGTCGACTCGGCTCCCTACGAGCAGTACTTC | CASSLVDSAPYEQYF
TRBJ1-2 | TRBV9 | NA | NA | TGTGCCAGCAAGGCGGCAGCGAGCTATGGCTACACCTTC | CASKAAASYGYTF
TRBJ2-3 | TRBV29-1 | NA | NA | TGCAGCGTTGAGGCCGGGGAGGGCACAGATACGCAGTATTTT | CSVEAGEGTDTQYF
TRBJ1-6 | TRBV18 | NA | NA | TGTGCCAGCTCACCAGAGGGTAAGGGATCACCCCTCCACTTT | CASSPEGKGSPLHF
TRBJ2-7 | TRBV3-1/TRBV3-2 | NA | NA | TGTGCCAGCAGCCAAGCCCGGGACTGGCGGTCCTACGAGCAGTACTTC | CASSQARDWRSYEQYF
TRBJ1-6 | TRBV3-1/TRBV3-2 | NA | NA | TGTGCCAGCAGCCTGAACAGGGATTCACCCCTCCACTTT | CASSLNRDSPLHF
TRBJ2-7 | TRBV4-1 | NA | NA | TGCGCCAGCAGCCAAGATAACATAATGTACTTC | CASSQDNIMYF
TRBJ2-7 | TRBV27 | TRBD2 | NA | TGTGCCAGCAGTTCCCGACTAGCGGGACCCTCCTACGAGCAGTACTTC | CASSSRLAGPSYEQYF
TRBJ2-7 | TRBV7-8 | NA | NA | TGTGCCAGCAGCTTAGCGGGGACTGACCCCTACGAGCAGTACTTC | CASSLAGTDPYEQYF
TRBJ2-7 | TRBV5-1 | TRBD2 | NA | TGCGCCAGCAGCTACGACCACCTAGCGGGCTACGAGCAGTACTTC | CASSYDHLAGYEQYF
TRBJ2-5 | TRBV7-2 | TRBD1 | NA | TGTGCCAGCAGCCAACAGGGGGCGAAGGGGACCCAGTACTTC | CASSQQGAKGTQYF
TRBJ2-7 | TRBV2 | TRBD1 | NA | TGTGCCAGCAGTCGGGACAGGGCCGGCGAGCAGTACTTC | CASSRDRAGEQYF
TRBJ2-3 | TRBV19 | TRBD1 | NA | TGTGCCAGTAGTCGCGACAGGGTGCCCGATACGCAGTATTTT | CASSRDRVPDTQYF
TRBJ1-5 | TRBV15 | TRBD1 | NA | TGTGCCACCAGCAGAAACCGGGACAGGGATGATCAGCCCCAGCATTTT | CATSRNRDRDDQPQHF
TRBJ1-2 | TRBV15 | NA | few | TGTGCCACCAGCAGAGATAGTGGTCCGTTCGCCTTC | CATSRDSGPFAF
TRBJ2-7 | TRBV24-1 | TRBD1 | NA | TGTGCCACCAGTGCGGGACAGGACCTGTACGAGCAGTACTTC | CATSAGQDLYEQYF
TRBJ2-7 | TRBV12-3/TRBV12-4 | NA | NA | TGTGCCAGCAGTTTTTTGGGCGGGGTCGAGCAGTACTTC | CASSFLGGVEQYF
TRBJ2-7 | TRBV11-3 | TRBD1 | once | TGTGCCAGCCACCGGGACAGGACCTACGAGCAGTACTTC | CASHRDRTYEQYF
TRBJ2-7 | TRBV9 | TRBD1 | NA | TGTGCCAGCAGTCCGGGACAGGGCGCCCTTGAATACGAGCAGTACTTC | CASSPGQGALEYEQYF
TRBJ2-7 | TRBV25-1 | NA | NA | TGTGCCAGCGAGTCCCGCAAGGAGCCCTACGAGCAGTACTTC | CASESRKEPYEQYF
TRBJ2-1 | TRBV6-1 | TRBD2 | NA | TGTGCCAGCAGTGAAGGGGGGGCTAGCGGGAGCGATGAGCAGTTCTTC | CASSEGGASGSDEQFF
TRBJ1-1 | TRBV10-3 | NA | NA | TGTGCCATCAGTGATGGGATCGCGGGAGAAGCTTTCTTT | CAISDGIAGEAFF
TRBJ2-2 | TRBV3-1/TRBV3-2 | NA | NA | TGTGCCAGCAGCCCCTTAAGCGGGCGTCCGGAGCTGTTTTTT | CASSPLSGRPELFF
TRBJ1-6 | TRBV6-6 | NA | NA | TGTGCCAGCAGTTTCCCGGCGGATTCACCCCTCCACTTT | CASSFPADSPLHF
TRBJ2-7 | TRBV28 | NA | NA | TGTGCCAGCAGACCTATACCTACTAGAGACGAGCAGTACTTC | CASRPIPTRDEQYF
TRBJ1-5 | TRBV18 | TRBD1 | NA | TGTGCCAGCTCAGATACAGGGGGCCTGGGTCAGCCCCAGCATTTT | CASSDTGGLGQPQHF
TRBJ2-5 | TRBV7-3 | TRBD2 | NA | TGTGCCAGCAGCTTAAAACCGGACAGAAGGACTAGCGGGAGGAGGGAGACCCAGTACTTC | CASSLKPDRRTSGRRETQYF
TRBJ1-5 | TRBV4-1 | NA | once | TGCGCCAGCAGCCAAGGGGAGGGGAGCAATCAGCCCCAGCATTTT | CASSQGEGSNQPQHF
TRBJ2-7 | TRBV27 | TRBD2 | NA | TGTGCCAGCAGACAGTACACTAGCGGGAGTTATTCCTACGAGCAGTACTTC | CASRQYTSGSYSYEQYF
TRBJ2-7 | TRBV7-8 | TRBD2 | once | TGTGCCAGCAGCCAGGGACTAGCGGACCTCTACGAGCAGTACTTC | CASSQGLADLYEQYF
TRBJ1-4 | TRBV3-1/TRBV3-2 | NA | NA | TGTGCCAGCAGCCAAGGGGGCGCAGGGAAAAATGAAAAACTGTTTTTT | CASSQGGAGKNEKLFF
TRBJ2-3 | TRBV11-3 | NA | once | TGTGCCAGCAGCTTAGATCAGGGGATTGGGGATACGCAGTATTTT | CASSLDQGIGDTQYF
TRBJ1-2 | TRBV10-3 | NA | NA | TGTGCCACCCTACTAGGAGAGGCGAGCTATGGCTACACCTTC | CATLLGEASYGYTF
TRBJ2-7 | TRBV28 | NA | NA | TGTGCCAGCAGTGGCCGGGACAAGACCTACGAGCAGTACTTC | CASSGRDKTYEQYF
TRBJ2-3 | TRBV3-1/TRBV3-2 | TRBD2 | NA | TGTGCCAGCAGCCACGGACTAGCGGGCACAGATACGCAGTATTTT | CASSHGLAGTDTQYF
TRBJ2-7 | TRBV7-2 | TRBD2 | NA | TGTGCCAGCAGCCCCCCGGGGTCTAGCGGGAGACCCCACGAGCAGTACTTC | CASSPPGSSGRPHEQYF
TRBJ2-3 | TRBV3-1/TRBV3-2 | TRBD2 | NA | TGTGCCAGCAGCCTAAGCGGGAGTATTGAGTATTTT | CASSLSGSIEYF
TRBJ2-1 | TRBV14 | TRBD2 | NA | TGTGCCAGCAGCGGGAACGGACTAGCGGGGGCCTACAATGAGCAGTTCTTC | CASSGNGLAGAYNEQFF
TRBJ2-1 | TRBV11-3 | TRBD2 | NA | TGTGCCAGCAGCTTAGGGACTAGCGGGAGTCGCAATGAGCAGTTCTTC | CASSLGTSGSRNEQFF
TRBJ2-7 | TRBV7-9 | NA | NA | TGTGCCAGCAGCCACGGACTTCCCTACTCCTACGAGCAGTACTTC | CASSHGLPYSYEQYF
TRBJ2-7 | TRBV10-3 | NA | NA | TGTGCCATCAGTGAGGCGGGACAGATCTACGAGCAGTACTTC | CAISEAGQIYEQYF
TRBJ2-3 | TRBV30 | NA | NA | TGTGCCTGGAGTGACGCGGCGGATCTCACAGATACGCAGTATTTT | CAWSDAADLTDTQYF
TRBJ2-3 | TRBV29-1 | NA | NA | TGCAGCGTTGACCTTTTAGACACAGATACGCAGTATTTT | CSVDLLDTDTQYF